There are many counts of the clone carrying this TCR beta chain. The antigen is undetermined. The entry originates in a study of T-cell reconstitution after alpha-beta-depleted transplantation in children. Whole-study findings and limits: Day-60 TCRbeta diversity that was high in some patients was derived from surviving recipient T cells and thymic progenitors. Several hundred rapidly expanded clones from non-depleted graft cells reportedly supplied alpha-beta T cells about two months post-transplant.

Unique molecular identifiers were incorporated when the TCRbeta library was constructed. TCRdb reprocessed the PCR reads with MiXCR, giving one entry per CDR3 protein. Of over 90,000 distinct CDR3 sequences in the sample, roughly 6% were seen once. This CDR3 region has 14 residues. CDR1 is SGHTA and CDR2 is FQGNSA in the germline V gene. Trimming removed 5 bases at V and 5 bases at J, with 15 bases between. The origin of this receptor is a female patient aged 2-10 years who had a stem cell transplant for Fanconi anemia, so the T cells may come from the graft donor. The sample in question was PBMCs, mostly from graft donor cells, obtained 60 days after TCRalphabeta/CD19-depleted stem cell transplant. The chain couples TRBV7-2 to TRBJ2-5; D remains unclear. The CDR3 reads CASSRGTSIETQYF. The CDR3 nucleotides read TGTGCCAGCAGCCGCGGTACCTCCATCGAGACCCAGTACTTC.